These 25 T cell receptor beta chains originate from one sample sequenced in a study of control samples from healthy donors and cancer patients. The table came from immunoSEQ multiplex PCR; TCRdb's copy has only in-frame clones and leaves some out. The data hold about 77,000 clones, with roughly 92% observed a single time. The material sequenced was blood. The receptors derive from a woman between 55 and 75 years old in good health.

This clone was found once. The genes are TRBV27 and TRBJ2-5, with D perhaps matching TRBD1 (6 bases). Germline V CDR1 and CDR2: MNHEY, SMNVEV (reference sequence). V was shortened by 5 bases and J by 3 bases, with 10 bases between the two germline ends. The CDR3 totals 13 residues. In DNA, the CDR3 is TGTGCCAGCAGTATATACAGGGAAGAGACCCAGTACTTC. It specifies CASSIYREETQYF.

The chain recombines TRBV12-5 with TRBJ1-1; no clear D. The V and J ends lost 3 bases and 2 bases respectively, with 10 bases between them. CDR1 and CDR2 from the germline V gene are LGHNT and FRNRAP. CDR3 length equals 14 residues. The chain's CDR3 is CASGLSFPNTEAFF. CDR3 in DNA: TGTGCTAGTGGTTTATCCTTTCCAAACACTGAAGCTTTCTTT.

V gene TRBV6-5 combines with J gene TRBJ1-1, with 9 bases that match TRBD1. V lost 8 bases, J lost 10 bases, and 14 bases stayed unmatched. This CDR3 contains 14 residues. Germline CDR1 reads MNHEY; CDR2 reads SVGAGI. The CDR3, as DNA: TGTGCCAGCGCGTGGGGGGGACAGGGAAGGCGAGCTTTCTTT. Translating it yields CASAWGGQGRRAFF.

The gene calls are TRBV15 and TRBJ2-1; D may be TRBD2 (6 bases). Germline V CDR1 and CDR2: LNHNV, YYDKDF (reference sequence). The length of the CDR3 is 14 residues. Trimming took 4 bases from V and 8 from J, leaving 15 bases between them. As DNA, the CDR3 is TGTGCCACCAGCATACTGTCCTGGGGGGATGAGCAGTTCTTC. This sequence encodes CATSILSWGDEQFF.

The V and J genes are TRBV9 and TRBJ2-2, with TRBD2 matching 8 bases. Germline V gene lookup returns CDR1 SGDLS and CDR2 YYNGEE. The V gene end was trimmed by 4 bases and the J gene end by 0 bases; junction bases not matched to a gene: 11. CDR3 length: 18 amino acids. The CDR3 DNA sequence: TGTGCCAGCAGCTTACGCCCGGGGGGGACCGCGAACACCGGGGAGCTGTTTTTT. Its protein product is CASSLRPGGTANTGELFF. Looking up the rest from reference TRBV9 and TRBJ2-2 gives the full variable domain: DSGVTQTPKHLITATGQRVTLRCSPRSGDLSVYWYQQSLDQGLQFLIQYYNGEERAKGNILERFSAQQFPDLHSELNLSSLELGDSALYFCASSLRPGGTANTGELFFGEGSRLTVL.

This rearrangement joins TRBV19 to TRBJ2-7; maybe TRBD2 (6 bases). The CDR3 sequence is 15 residues long. V lost 4 bases and J lost 7, with 20 bases in between. The germline V gene encodes CDR1 LNHDA and CDR2 SQIVND (reference sequence). This CDR3 is CASSTAAAAGREQYF. DNA of the CDR3: TGTGCCAGTAGTACCGCTGCTGCGGCGGGGCGGGAGCAGTACTTC.

Remarks on this clone: At the DNA level, this CDR3 is encoded by other sequences in the same sample as well. For the CDR3, the DNA is TGCGCCAGCAGCCTCCAAGAGACCCAGTACTTC. This encodes CASSLQETQYF. The V call is TRBV5-1, the J call TRBJ2-5, with D unclear. The V and J ends lost 4 bases and 1 base respectively, with 2 bases between them. There are 11 residues in the CDR3. Germline V gene lookup returns CDR1 SGHRS and CDR2 YFSETQ.

This chain uses TRBV3-1 (or the pseudogene TRBV3-2) with TRBJ2-7; D call uncertain. This CDR3 has 13 residues. Germline assignment: CDR1 LGHDT and CDR2 YNNKEL (reference sequence). V lost 0 bases, J lost 6 bases, and 9 bases lay in between. The CDR3 region is CASSQDTRSEQYF. The CDR3 DNA reads TGTGCCAGCAGCCAAGATACTCGAAGCGAGCAGTACTTC.

V usage is TRBV21-1 and J usage is TRBJ2-7; TRBD2, the table's D call, lacks a check against the DNA. TRBV21-1 is a documented pseudogene. This CDR3 is 18 amino acids long. CDR3 sequence (DNA): TGTGCCAGCAGCAAACCCTGGGAAGCGGGAGAAGTTAACGACGAGCAGTACTTC. Its protein is CASSKPWEAGEVNDEQYF.

This rearrangement joins TRBV5-5 to TRBJ1-5; D is undetermined. The CDR3 covers 13 residues. V lost 3 bases and J lost 5, with 9 bases in between. The germline V gene encodes CDR1 SGHKS and CDR2 YYEKEE (reference sequence). The CDR3 loop is CASSSNMYQPQHF. The CDR3 DNA reads as TGTGCCAGCAGCTCAAACATGTATCAGCCCCAGCATTTT.

This chain uses TRBV6-6 with TRBJ2-7; 7 bases are shared with TRBD1. V was pared by 6 bases and J by 5 bases, with 10 bases of the junction left unmatched. The CDR3 consists of 14 residues. The V gene's germline CDR1 is MNHNY and CDR2 SVGAGI (reference sequence). The CDR3 spells CASSDDRESNEQYF. The CDR3 DNA sequence: TGTGCCAGCAGCGATGACAGGGAAAGCAACGAGCAGTACTTC.

The chain couples TRBV6-2 or TRBV6-3 to TRBJ2-5; D possibly corresponds to TRBD2 (6 bases). V was cut by 4 bases and J by 5 bases, with 14 bases left in between. Germline assignment: CDR1 MNHEY and CDR2 SVGEGT. The CDR3 is 14 amino acids. The CDR3 is CASSLAAPGETQYF. As DNA, the CDR3 is TGTGCCAGCAGTTTAGCGGCCCCAGGGGAGACCCAGTACTTC.

The gene calls are TRBV2 and TRBJ2-1, with 13 bases lining up with TRBD2. Trimming took 4 bases from V and 9 from J; bases not matched to a gene: 6. Germline V gives CDR1 SNHLY, CDR2 FYNNEI. This CDR3 comprises 15 residues. In DNA, the CDR3 is TGTGCCAGCAGTGGGACTAGCGGGAGAACGGGTGAGCAGTTCTTC. It encodes CASSGTSGRTGEQFF.

The chain carries TRBV12-3 or TRBV12-4 and TRBJ2-4; no clear D. With 3 bases removed from V and 2 bases from J, the gap between germline ends came to 5 bases. This CDR3 is 13 amino acids long. The CDR3 is CASSLGTKNIQYF. CDR3 coding DNA: TGTGCCAGCAGTTTGGGAACCAAAAACATTCAGTACTTC.

V and J are TRBV9 and TRBJ2-1; TRBD2 matches 9 bases. The CDR3 extends over 16 amino acids. With V trimmed by 0 bases and J by 7 bases, 8 bases remained unmatched. Germline CDR1 is SGDLS and CDR2 is YYNGEE. The CDR3 DNA is TGTGCCAGCAGCGTAGGGGCTAGCGGGATTCAAAATGAGCAGTTCTTC. Translated, it gives CASSVGASGIQNEQFF. Based on the CDR3 plus reference TRBV9 and TRBJ2-1, the full variable domain is DSGVTQTPKHLITATGQRVTLRCSPRSGDLSVYWYQQSLDQGLQFLIQYYNGEERAKGNILERFSAQQFPDLHSELNLSSLELGDSALYFCASSVGASGIQNEQFFGPGTRLTVL.

This rearrangement joins TRBV7-9 to TRBJ1-1; 7 bases are a match to TRBD1. CDR1 and CDR2 (germline): SEHNR, FQNEAQ (reference sequence). CDR3 length equals 14 residues. The V gene end was trimmed by 5 bases and the J gene end by 1 base; junction bases not matched to a gene: 4. CDR3 DNA sequence: TGTGCCAGCAGCATGACAGGGTCGAACACTGAAGCTTTCTTT. Its protein product is CASSMTGSNTEAFF.

This chain connects TRBV5-4 to TRBJ2-7; D perhaps matches TRBD2 (5 bases). CDR3 size: 15 residues. V lost 0 bases to trimming and J lost 0 bases, with 10 bases between them. Germline-derived CDR1 and CDR2 are SGHNT and YYREEE (reference sequence). The CDR3: CASSLGAESSYEQYF. DNA of the CDR3: TGTGCCAGCAGCTTGGGAGCGGAGAGCTCCTACGAGCAGTACTTC.

The J gene is TRBJ1-4, the V gene TRBV28; possible D gene TRBD1, 5 bases. CDR3 length: 17 amino acids. V was clipped by 6 bases and J by 0 bases, with 17 bases between them. The V gene's germline CDR1 is MDHEN and CDR2 SYDVKM. The CDR3 spells CASRPGPGTATNEKLFF. Here the CDR3 DNA reads TGTGCCAGCAGGCCGGGACCCGGCACTGCAACTAATGAAAAACTGTTTTTT.

This chain uses TRBV7-9 with TRBJ1-2; D gene ambiguous. This CDR3 spans 13 amino acids. With 1 base removed from V and 2 bases from J, the gap between germline ends came to 5 bases. The germline V gene has CDR1 SEHNR and CDR2 FQNEAQ (reference sequence). The chain's CDR3 is CASSLDVNYGYTF. The CDR3 nucleotides are TGTGCCAGCAGCTTAGACGTCAACTATGGCTACACCTTC.

This clone came up a few times. The J gene is TRBJ1-6, the V gene TRBV7-9, with D possibly being TRBD1 (5 bases). Germline V gene data show CDR1 as SEHNR and CDR2 as FQNEAQ (reference sequence). Trimming removed 1 base from V and 7 bases from J, with 11 bases in between. The CDR3 spans 15 residues. CDR3: CASSLDYGGNSPLHF. The CDR3 DNA sequence: TGTGCCAGCAGCTTAGATTACGGGGGAAATTCACCCCTCCACTTT. Combining the CDR3 with reference TRBV7-9 and TRBJ1-6 gives the whole variable domain DTGVSQNPRHKITKRGQNVTFRCDPISEHNRLYWYRQTLGQGPEFLTYFQNEAQLEKSRLLSDRFSAERPKGSFSTLEIQRTEQGDSAMYLCASSLDYGGNSPLHFGNGTRLTVT.

This rearrangement joins TRBV28 to TRBJ2-2, with D perhaps matching TRBD2 (6 bases). The CDR3 loop spans 16 amino acids. Germline V CDR1 and CDR2: MDHEN, SYDVKM. V gave up 5 bases and J gave up 6 bases, with 19 bases separating them. This chain's CDR3 is CASSLGTPLGSGELFF. In DNA, the CDR3 is TGTGCCAGCAGTCTCGGGACTCCCCTAGGTTCCGGGGAGCTGTTTTTT.

The chain carries TRBV30 and TRBJ1-1, with 9 nucleotides matching TRBD1. V gave up 3 bases and J gave up 4 bases; unmatched junction bases: 9. This CDR3 contains 15 residues. CDR1 and CDR2 (germline): GTSNPN, SVGIG (reference sequence). This chain's CDR3 is CAWSSQQGAVTEAFF. The DNA for the CDR3 is TGTGCCTGGAGCTCACAACAGGGGGCGGTCACTGAAGCTTTCTTT.

The rearrangement joins TRBV28 to TRBJ2-7, with TRBD1 matching 7 bases. Per the germline V gene, CDR1 is MDHEN and CDR2 is SYDVKM. V gave up 6 bases and J gave up 5 bases; unmatched junction bases: 7. The CDR3 extends over 13 amino acids. The CDR3 is CASSGTVSDEQYF. The CDR3 DNA is TGTGCCAGCAGCGGGACAGTTTCCGACGAGCAGTACTTC. The variable domain in full, completed from reference TRBV28 and TRBJ2-7, reads DVKVTQSSRYLVKRTGEKVFLECVQDMDHENMFWYRQDPGLGLRLIYFSYDVKMKEKGDIPEGYSVSREKKERFSLILESASTNQTSMYLCASSGTVSDEQYFGPGTRLTVT.

The chain is built from TRBV19 and TRBJ2-1; D not resolved. V was trimmed by 4 bases and J by 5 bases, leaving 9 bases between them. Germline V lookup: CDR1 LNHDA, CDR2 SQIVND (reference sequence). The length of the CDR3 is 13 residues. The CDR3 DNA reads as TGTGCCAGTAGTAGCGGTGTTAACAATGAGCAGTTCTTC. Translating it yields CASSSGVNNEQFF.

The chain recombines TRBV19 with TRBJ2-2; D is possibly TRBD2 (5 bases). This CDR3 has 14 residues. The V gene's germline CDR1 is LNHDA and CDR2 SQIVND (reference sequence). With 3 bases removed from V and 6 bases from J, the gap between germline ends came to 11 bases. The CDR3 DNA reads as TGTGCCAGTAGTATTTATCGGGGTCCCGGGGAGCTGTTTTTT. It translates to CASSIYRGPGELFF.